This TCR beta chain was observed in a study of T-cell memory formation after mild COVID-19. This clonotype was seen at least ten times. One entry per CDR3 protein results from TCRdb running MiXCR on the 5' RACE reads. The sample records 400,000 to 500,000 distinct CDR3 sequences, 15% to 20% being singletons. What was sequenced was PBMCs or a T cell subset sorted from them (not recorded which). The clonotype originates from an adult woman who had mild COVID-19 (a few samples of this study predate the infection). Cell type and time point are not known.

The CDR3 spells CASSLGVSNEQFF. The CDR3 nucleotides are TGTGCCAGCAGTTTAGGAGTGTCCAATGAGCAGTTCTTC. V gene TRBV12-3 or TRBV12-4 combines with J gene TRBJ2-1; D remains unclear. The CDR3 runs 13 residues. The V end was cut by 1 base, the J end by 6 bases, with 7 bases between.